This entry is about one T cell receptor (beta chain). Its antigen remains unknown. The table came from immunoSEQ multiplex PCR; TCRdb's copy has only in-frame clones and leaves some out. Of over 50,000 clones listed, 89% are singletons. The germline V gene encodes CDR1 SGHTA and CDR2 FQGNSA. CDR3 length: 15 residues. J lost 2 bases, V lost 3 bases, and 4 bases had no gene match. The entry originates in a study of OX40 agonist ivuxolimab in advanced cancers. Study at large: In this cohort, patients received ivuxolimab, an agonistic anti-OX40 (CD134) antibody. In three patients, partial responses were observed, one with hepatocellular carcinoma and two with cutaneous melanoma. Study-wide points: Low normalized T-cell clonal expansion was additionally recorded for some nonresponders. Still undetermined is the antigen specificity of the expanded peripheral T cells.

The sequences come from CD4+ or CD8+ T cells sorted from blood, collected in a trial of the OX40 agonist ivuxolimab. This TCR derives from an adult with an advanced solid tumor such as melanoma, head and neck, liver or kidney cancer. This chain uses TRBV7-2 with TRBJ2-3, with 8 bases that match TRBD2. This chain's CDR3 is CASSFGGRYTDTQYF. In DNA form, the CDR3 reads TGTGCCAGCAGCTTCGGCGGGAGGTACACAGATACGCAGTATTTT. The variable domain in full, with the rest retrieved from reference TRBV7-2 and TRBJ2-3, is GAGVSQSPSNKVTEKGKDVELRCDPISGHTALYWYRQSLGQGLEFLIYFQGNSAPDKSGLPSDRFSAERTGGSVSTLTIQRTQQEDSAVYLCASSFGGRYTDTQYFGPGTRLTVL.